This T cell receptor (beta chain) stems from a study of blood T cell repertoires in COVID-19. Study-wide context: COVID-19 samples collected from the United States, Italy and Spain covered acute and convalescent phases. PBMCs, B-cell-depleted T cells, or T cells provided the cDNA or gDNA that made up the material.

Authors' methods: From reference gene primer amplification, estimates of nucleated cell counts were derived. Libraries were prepared by immunoSEQ multiplex PCR; TCRdb keeps only in-frame clonotypes and omits some of them. Clone size and the V and J calls come from that table; the DNA yielded D and trimming. Altogether about 190,000 clones are present, around 80% being singletons, with the ten largest covering around 2.8%. CDR3 length: 14 amino acids. CDR1 is MNHEY, CDR2 SMNVEV, per germline (reference sequence). Losses at the gene ends were 2 bases for V and 4 bases for J; bases not matched to a gene: 1. The table lists this clone with a count of one.

This rearrangement joins TRBV27 to TRBJ2-7, with 11 bases aligning to TRBD2. This sequence originates from a woman older than 75 with active or convalescent COVID-19. The sample was peripheral blood. The CDR3 region has the DNA TGTGCCAGCAGTTTAACTAGCGGGGGTTACGAGCAGTACTTC. It translates to CASSLTSGGYEQYF.